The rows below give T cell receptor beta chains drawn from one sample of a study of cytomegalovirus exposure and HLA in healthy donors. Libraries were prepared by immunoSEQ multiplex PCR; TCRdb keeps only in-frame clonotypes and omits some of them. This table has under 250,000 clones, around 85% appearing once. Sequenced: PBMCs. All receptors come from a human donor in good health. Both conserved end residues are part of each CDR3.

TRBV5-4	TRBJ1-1	CASSWGTGSMNTEAFF
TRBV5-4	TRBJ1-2	CASSSGQSNYGYTF
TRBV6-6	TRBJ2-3	CASSPVGAVTDTQYF
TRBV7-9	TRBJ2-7	CASSANMAGVTQQYF
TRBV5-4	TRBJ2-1	CASSMGLAGGPDEQFF
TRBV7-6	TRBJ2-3	CASSLGRRGSTTDTQYF
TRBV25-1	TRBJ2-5	CASSDYRGAETQYF
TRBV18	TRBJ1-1	CASSPGQGGTEAFF
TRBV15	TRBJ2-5	CATSMTSLGTQYF
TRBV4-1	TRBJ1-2	CASSPSAGNYGYTF
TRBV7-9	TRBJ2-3	CASSFGTSGRALNTDTQYF